Shown below are 25 T cell receptor beta chains from a single sample sequenced in a study of blood T cell repertoires in COVID-19. Some clones are missing from TCRdb's copy, which holds only in-frame ones; the method was immunoSEQ multiplex PCR. Counted here are roughly 150,000 clones, about 86% occurring once; the ten biggest clones make up under 9.5%. Sample: PBMCs or T cells enriched from blood (not recorded which). The receptors here all came from a man aged 50 to 59 who had recovered from COVID-19.

J is TRBJ1-5 and V is TRBV19; tentative D call: TRBD1 (6 bases). The CDR3 loop spans 16 amino acids. Trimming took off 4 bases at V and 2 bases at J, with 15 bases between the two ends. Germline CDR1 and CDR2: LNHDA and SQIVND (reference sequence). The CDR3 is CASSKPGHSGNQPQHF. The CDR3 nucleotides are TGTGCCAGTAGTAAACCGGGACACTCGGGCAATCAGCCCCAGCATTTT. Full variable domain (remainder filled in from reference TRBV19 and TRBJ1-5): DGGITQSPKYLFRKEGQNVTLSCEQNLNHDAMYWYRQDPGQGLRLIYYSQIVNDFQKGDIAEGYSVSREKKESFPLTVTSAQKNPTAFYLCASSKPGHSGNQPQHFGDGTRLSIL.

This clone has only one observation. J is TRBJ1-5 and V is TRBV6-1, with TRBD1 identical over 9 bases. With V trimmed by 0 bases and J by 6 bases, 3 bases remained unmatched. Germline V CDR1 and CDR2: MNHNS, SASEGT. The CDR3 covers 15 residues. CDR3 in amino acids: CASSEAGTGIQPQHF. CDR3 coding DNA: TGTGCCAGCAGTGAAGCAGGGACAGGGATTCAGCCCCAGCATTTT.

The gene calls are TRBV6-5 and TRBJ1-4; no clear D. V was clipped by 9 bases and J by 7 bases, with 18 bases between them. The germline V gene has CDR1 MNHEY and CDR2 SVGAGI. The CDR3 sequence is 14 residues long. Here the CDR3 reads CASLPHHGGEKLFF. CDR3 sequence (DNA): TGTGCCAGTTTACCACACCATGGTGGTGAAAAACTGTTTTTT.

The chain links TRBV7-9 to TRBJ1-1, with 9 bases matching TRBD1. The length of the CDR3 is 14 residues. The J segment lost 1 base and the V segment lost 5 bases, leaving 2 bases of the junction unmatched. Germline-derived CDR1 and CDR2 are SEHNR and FQNEAQ (reference sequence). The chain's CDR3 is CASSKTGGNTEAFF. DNA for the CDR3: TGTGCCAGCAGCAAGACAGGGGGGAACACTGAAGCTTTCTTT.

V and J are TRBV6-5 and TRBJ1-6, with D unclear. Germline V gene sequence: CDR1 MNHEY, CDR2 SVGAGI. Trimming removed 6 bases from V and 0 bases from J, with 9 bases in between. The CDR3 extends over 15 amino acids. CDR3 in amino acids: CASRGDISYNSPLHF. CDR3 DNA: TGTGCCAGCAGGGGAGACATCTCCTATAATTCACCCCTCCACTTT.

Of note for this clone: At the DNA level, this CDR3 is encoded by other sequences in the same sample as well. V and J are TRBV12-5 and TRBJ1-3; tentative D call: TRBD1 (5 bases). The CDR3 consists of 14 residues. Germline CDR1 is LGHNT and CDR2 is FRNRAP. V was trimmed by 3 bases and J by 2 bases, leaving 8 bases between them. The CDR3 here is CASGFGGAGNTIYF. CDR3 in DNA: TGTGCTAGTGGTTTCGGGGGGGCTGGAAACACCATATATTTT.

This clone was detected a few times. J is TRBJ2-1 and V is TRBV7-6, with no clear D. Germline V gene lookup returns CDR1 SGHVS and CDR2 FNYEAQ. The CDR3 covers 16 residues. Trimming shortened V by 2 bases and J by 0 bases, and 11 bases separated the two germline ends. The CDR3, as DNA: TGTGCCAGCAGCTTAATGGCTCGTGTCTCCTACAATGAGCAGTTCTTC. It translates to CASSLMARVSYNEQFF.

The genes are TRBV4-3 and TRBJ1-1; D remains unclear. Germline loops: CDR1 LGHNA, CDR2 YSLEER. There are 14 residues in the CDR3. Between the trimmed V and J ends, which lost 0 bases and 6 bases, there was a span of 11 bases. CDR3 residues: CASSQERAVAEAFF. The CDR3 bases are TGCGCCAGCAGCCAAGAGCGTGCTGTGGCTGAAGCTTTCTTT.

This chain uses TRBV2 with TRBJ1-1; TRBD1 aligns across 7 bases. Germline CDR1 and CDR2: SNHLY and FYNNEI. V was clipped by 6 bases and J by 0 bases; unmatched bases: 1. The CDR3 spans 13 residues. CDR3 region: CASSGQVNTEAFF. The CDR3 DNA sequence: TGTGCCAGCAGCGGACAGGTGAACACTGAAGCTTTCTTT.

J is TRBJ1-2 and V is TRBV25-1, with D maybe TRBD1 (6 bases). The CDR3 contains 15 residues. V was cut by 6 bases and J by 2 bases, with 16 bases left in between. Germline CDR1 and CDR2: MGHDK and SYGVNS. The CDR3 here is CASSGGQVPNYGYTF. CDR3 sequence (DNA): TGTGCCAGCAGCGGGGGGCAGGTACCGAACTATGGCTACACCTTC.

In its sample, this clone was seen once. This chain joins TRBV30 and TRBJ2-3; 11 bases fit TRBD2. The V and J ends lost 0 bases and 2 bases, in that order; junction bases with no gene match: 7. The germline V gene encodes CDR1 GTSNPN and CDR2 SVGIG (reference sequence). This CDR3 spans 17 amino acids. In nucleotides, the CDR3 is TGTGCCTGGAGTGTGGTGACTAGCGGGGACCTCACAGATACGCAGTATTTT. Amino acid sequence: CAWSVVTSGDLTDTQYF.

The rearrangement joins TRBV3-1 (or the pseudogene TRBV3-2) to TRBJ1-6; the match to TRBD1 covers 8 bases. Germline V CDR1 and CDR2: LGHDT, YNNKEL (reference sequence). J gave up 9 bases and V 5 bases, and 0 bases lay outside the gene matches. This CDR3 has 12 residues. The CDR3, as DNA: TGTGCCAGCAGCACAGGGGGTTCACCCCTCCACTTT. It translates to CASSTGGSPLHF.

This clone was counted a few times. The chain uses TRBV7-9 and TRBJ1-1, with D perhaps TRBD1 (6 bases). CDR3 length: 14 amino acids. Trimming shortened V by 5 bases and J by 1 base, and 11 bases separated the two germline ends. The germline V gene encodes CDR1 SEHNR and CDR2 FQNEAQ (reference sequence). The CDR3 spells CASSPYRENTEAFF. CDR3 DNA: TGTGCCAGCAGCCCGTACAGGGAGAACACTGAAGCTTTCTTT.

The V call is TRBV29-1, the J call TRBJ1-3, with 10 bases lining up with TRBD1. In germline, CDR1 is SQVTM, CDR2 ANQGSEA. CDR3 size: 15 residues. V dropped 5 bases and J dropped 1; count of bases not matched to a gene: 5. The CDR3 sequence: CSVTGQGFSGNTIYF. Written as DNA, the CDR3 is TGCAGCGTTACGGGACAGGGGTTTTCTGGAAACACCATATATTTT.

The chain recombines TRBV7-9 with TRBJ1-1, with D unresolved. This CDR3 has 18 amino acids. The V gene's germline CDR1 is SEHNR and CDR2 FQNEAQ (reference sequence). With 0 bases removed from V and 4 bases from J, the gap between germline ends came to 21 bases. In DNA form, the CDR3 reads TGTGCCAGCAGCTTAGCCCCCGCGGGGATAGGGCTGCCCACTGAAGCTTTCTTT. Residues: CASSLAPAGIGLPTEAFF. The full variable domain, completed using reference TRBV7-9 and TRBJ1-1, is DTGVSQNPRHKITKRGQNVTFRCDPISEHNRLYWYRQTLGQGPEFLTYFQNEAQLEKSRLLSDRFSAERPKGSFSTLEIQRTEQGDSAMYLCASSLAPAGIGLPTEAFFGQGTRLTVV.

The V call is TRBV9, the J call TRBJ2-5; D might be TRBD2 (6 bases). The CDR3 is 15 amino acids. V was trimmed by 2 bases and J by 5 bases, leaving 16 bases between them. The germline V gene encodes CDR1 SGDLS and CDR2 YYNGEE. The CDR3 DNA is TGTGCCAGCAGCGTTTCTAGCGTTGAGAGGGAGACCCAGTACTTC. It translates to CASSVSSVERETQYF.

The chain combines TRBV3-1 (or the pseudogene TRBV3-2) with TRBJ1-1, with 8 bases lining up with TRBD1. V trimming: 3 bases; J trimming: 2 bases; junction bases outside the gene matches: 8. The CDR3 sequence is 16 residues long. Germline lookup yields CDR1 LGHDT and CDR2 YNNKEL (reference sequence). In nucleotides, the CDR3 is TGTGCCAGCAGCCACCGGACAGGGTTGGTAAACACTGAAGCTTTCTTT. Amino acids: CASSHRTGLVNTEAFF.

The chain joins TRBV6-5 to TRBJ1-5; possible D gene TRBD1, 5 bases. The V and J ends lost 5 bases and 3 bases respectively, with 14 bases between them. Germline V lookup: CDR1 MNHEY, CDR2 SVGAGI. The CDR3 has 15 residues. The DNA for the CDR3 is TGTGCCAGCAGTACGCTTTGGGGGGACAATCAGCCCCAGCATTTT. Protein product: CASSTLWGDNQPQHF.

The chain couples TRBV19 to TRBJ1-2; D is perhaps TRBD1 (6 bases). V gave up 6 bases and J gave up 8 bases, with 22 bases separating them. Germline CDR1 reads LNHDA; CDR2 reads SQIVND (reference sequence). The CDR3 sequence is 15 residues long. The CDR3 region is CASRTTPTGPQGYTF. The CDR3 nucleotides read TGTGCCAGTAGAACAACTCCCACAGGGCCGCAGGGCTACACCTTC.

The genes are TRBV18 and TRBJ2-3; 9 positions match TRBD1. With V trimmed by 1 base and J by 5 bases, 7 bases remained unmatched. The CDR3 has 16 residues. Germline V CDR1 and CDR2: KGHSH, LQKENI. This chain's CDR3 is CASSPLSRTGEDTQYF. The CDR3 nucleotides read TGTGCCAGCTCACCACTGTCCCGGACAGGGGAAGATACGCAGTATTTT.

The chain links TRBV29-1 to TRBJ2-3; no reliable D call. This CDR3 is 11 amino acids long. V lost 4 bases to trimming and J lost 8 bases, with 10 bases between them. Per the germline V gene, CDR1 is SQVTM and CDR2 is ANQGSEA. CDR3 DNA: TGCAGCGTTGGTGATCTCGGTACGCAGTATTTT. It encodes CSVGDLGTQYF.

J is TRBJ2-7 and V is TRBV5-6, with D possibly matching TRBD2 (5 bases). Germline V lookup: CDR1 SGHDT, CDR2 YYEEEE. Trimming cost V 2 bases and J 5 bases, with 14 bases left between them. The CDR3 is made up of 14 amino acids. The CDR3 coding sequence is TGTGCCAGCAGCTTACTGGGAGAAGCTAACGAGCAGTACTTC. As protein: CASSLLGEANEQYF.

V usage is TRBV9 and J usage is TRBJ1-3; 8 bases are shared with TRBD1. Per the germline V gene, CDR1 is SGDLS and CDR2 is YYNGEE. V shed 4 bases and J 0 bases; nucleotides not matched to a gene: 6. CDR3 length: 16 amino acids. The CDR3, as DNA: TGTGCCAGCAGCCCCCGGACAGGGTACTCTGGAAACACCATATATTTT. This sequence encodes CASSPRTGYSGNTIYF.

The chain uses TRBV30 and TRBJ2-1; D not certain. Trimming took off 4 bases at V and 5 bases at J, with 12 bases between the two ends. The CDR3 extends over 13 amino acids. In germline, CDR1 is GTSNPN, CDR2 SVGIG (reference sequence). The CDR3 sequence: CAWNLNRNNEQFF. The DNA for the CDR3 is TGTGCCTGGAACCTTAATAGAAACAATGAGCAGTTCTTC.

The CDR3 reads CASSLSDRKKQTQYF. CDR3 in DNA: TGTGCCAGCAGCTTGAGCGACAGGAAGAAGCAGACCCAGTACTTC. The chain is built from TRBV5-8 and TRBJ2-5; a weak D match, TRBD1 (6 bases). Germline V CDR1 and CDR2: SGHTS, YDEGEE. V was clipped by 1 base and J by 6 bases, with 16 bases between them. The CDR3 has 15 amino acids.